A selection of T cell receptor beta chains follows, all from one sample in a study of T cells in Graves' hyperthyroidism and ophthalmopathy. One entry per CDR3 protein results from TCRdb running MiXCR on the multiplex PCR reads. Of around 300,000 distinct CDR3 sequences listed, around 13% are singletons. Sequencing was performed on blood. These receptor sequences come from a woman aged 30 to 39 with Graves' hyperthyroidism. CDR3s include the opening cysteine and the closing phenylalanine or tryptophan. A D gene is named only where the DNA matches it firmly. Rows may omit the clone size; those that give it use once, few, many or a size class.

v_gene,j_gene,abundance,d_gene,CDR3nt,CDR3aa
TRBV5-1,TRBJ2-5,.,TRBD1,TGCGCCAGCAGTTCGGACAGGGGGCTTCGAGAGACCCAGTACTTC,CASSSDRGLRETQYF
TRBV2,TRBJ1-5,many,.,TGTGCCAGCAGGGGTGAGATCAATCAGCCCCAGCATTTT,CASRGEINQPQHF
TRBV20-1,TRBJ1-1,many,.,TGCAGTGTTAGAGGCCTTTTGGGCACTGAAGCTTTCTTT,CSVRGLLGTEAFF
TRBV15,TRBJ1-2,few,.,TGTGCCACCAGCGGGGGGACCAAGACGGGCTACACCTTC,CATSGGTKTGYTF
TRBV10-3,TRBJ2-6,few,.,TGTGCCACCAGTGAGTCAGGCTCTGGGGCCAACGTCCTGACTTTC,CATSESGSGANVLTF
TRBV4-3,TRBJ2-7,few,.,TGCGCCAGCAGCCAAGACCGAATCGGGTCCTACGAGCAGTACTTC,CASSQDRIGSYEQYF
TRBV19,TRBJ1-5,few,.,TGTGCCAGTAATCTGACACCATCTAGCAATCAGCCCCAGCATTTT,CASNLTPSSNQPQHF
TRBV20-1,TRBJ2-5,many,TRBD2,TGCAGTGCTAGAGTGAGCGGGAGGGAGACCCAGTACTTC,CSARVSGRETQYF
TRBV10-3,TRBJ1-6,few,.,TGTGCCATCAGGTCGGGGCTTTACGGGCCCCTCCACTTT,CAIRSGLYGPLHF
TRBV15,TRBJ1-3,many,.,TGTGCCACCAGCTCTGGCAGGAGCTCTGGAAACACCATATATTTT,CATSSGRSSGNTIYF
TRBV11-2,TRBJ2-6,many,.,TGTGCCAGCAGCTCGCCGGTCCGTCCAGGGGCCAACGTCCTGACTTTC,CASSSPVRPGANVLTF
TRBV4-3,TRBJ1-3,few,.,TGCGCCAGCAGCCAGGGAGGGGGTCTGACTGGAAACACCATATATTTT,CASSQGGGLTGNTIYF
TRBV28,TRBJ2-5,many,.,TGTGCCAGCAGTTTCCAGGGATGGGGAGAGGAGACCCAGTACTTC,CASSFQGWGEETQYF
TRBV6-5,TRBJ1-5,many,.,TGTGCCAGCAGTTACTCGATAGGGGCCCAGCATCAGCCCCAGCATTTT,CASSYSIGAQHQPQHF
TRBV20-1,TRBJ2-7,many,.,TGCAGTGCTGATCAGGGTGACGAGCAGTACTTC,CSADQGDEQYF
TRBV20-1,TRBJ2-3,.,TRBD2,TGCAGTGCTCCTCTAGCGGGACGCACAGATACGCAGTATTTT,CSAPLAGRTDTQYF
TRBV27,TRBJ2-5,few,.,TGTGCCAGCAGATCTCCCCCCTTGGGGGAGACCCAGTACTTC,CASRSPPLGETQYF
TRBV18,TRBJ1-2,many,.,TGTGCCAGCTCACCGTACAGGAGCCACTATGGCTACACCTTC,CASSPYRSHYGYTF
TRBV28,TRBJ2-2,few,TRBD1,TGTGCCAGCAGACCTTCCGGACAGGCCGGGGAGCTGTTTTTT,CASRPSGQAGELFF
TRBV19,TRBJ2-6,.,TRBD1,TGTGCCAGTAAAGACCACGGACAGGGCCACCCTGGGGCCAACGTCCTGACTTTC,CASKDHGQGHPGANVLTF
TRBV11-2,TRBJ2-2,many,.,TGTGCCAGCAGCGACCCGGCCGGGGAGCTGTTTTTT,CASSDPAGELFF
TRBV6-1,TRBJ1-3,many,.,TGTGCCAGCAGTGATCGTGCAATCTCTGGAAACACCATATATTTT,CASSDRAISGNTIYF
TRBV6-1,TRBJ1-3,.,.,TGTGCCAGCAGGGACACAGGGACCCTCCTGCCCACCATATATTTT,CASRDTGTLLPTIYF
TRBV20-1,TRBJ2-5,.,.,TGCAGTGCTTCGACGAGCGACGACGTGGAGACCCAGTACTTC,CSASTSDDVETQYF
TRBV28,TRBJ1-1,many,.,TGTGCGAGCACCGGCGGGGGTCTTGGGAACACTGAAGCTTTCTTT,CASTGGGLGNTEAFF
TRBV28,TRBJ1-1,many,.,TGTGCCAGCAGTTTATCCCCAAAGGGCGTCGCTGAAGCTTTCTTT,CASSLSPKGVAEAFF
TRBV28,TRBJ1-5,few,.,TGTGCCAATCAAGAGTCCAGGGGCGGTGGTCAGCCCCAGCATTTT,CANQESRGGGQPQHF
TRBV20-1,TRBJ2-3,.,.,TGCAGTGCTCCCCGACCCCCTTTCACAGATACGCAGTATTTT,CSAPRPPFTDTQYF
TRBV28,TRBJ2-7,.,TRBD2,TGTGCCAGCAGTTTAGGGACTAAGGGCTACGAGCAGTACTTC,CASSLGTKGYEQYF
TRBV30,TRBJ2-7,few,.,TGTGCCTGGAATAAACTTGACGAGCAGTACTTC,CAWNKLDEQYF
TRBV25-1,TRBJ1-5,few,TRBD1,TGTGCCAGCAGAGGACAGGGCCCAAATCAGCCCCAGCATTTT,CASRGQGPNQPQHF
TRBV19,TRBJ2-3,few,.,TGTGCCAGTAGTCAAAGCGTGCGGGAAGATACGCAGTATTTT,CASSQSVREDTQYF
TRBV20-1,TRBJ2-5,few,TRBD1,TGCAGTGCTAGAGAACCGACAGGGCAAGAGACCCAGTACTTC,CSAREPTGQETQYF
TRBV12-3/TRBV12-4,TRBJ1-1,many,TRBD1,TGTGCCAGCAGTCAGGGGGCCAGGAACACTGAAGCTTTCTTT,CASSQGARNTEAFF
TRBV19,TRBJ2-3,few,TRBD1,TGTGCCACCCTCCAGGACAGGGGCACAGATACGCAGTATTTT,CATLQDRGTDTQYF
TRBV5-1,TRBJ2-7,once,TRBD2,TGCGCCAGCAGCGGCGGGACTAGCAGGACTACCTACGAGCAGTACTTC,CASSGGTSRTTYEQYF
TRBV19,TRBJ1-4,few,.,TGTGCCACCAAGCGCCCTGTCGATGAAAAACTGTTTTTT,CATKRPVDEKLFF
TRBV6-1,TRBJ2-5,many,.,TGTGCCAGCGGCTTAAAGGGAGAGACCCAGTACTTC,CASGLKGETQYF
TRBV28,TRBJ2-7,.,.,TGTGCCAGCAGTGAAAACCGGGACACTTCCTACGAGCAGTACTTC,CASSENRDTSYEQYF
TRBV10-1,TRBJ2-7,few,.,TGCGCCAGCAGGCTCAGGTCCTACGAGCAGTACTTC,CASRLRSYEQYF